This TCR beta chain was sequenced in a study of T-cell memory formation after mild COVID-19 (dated by TCRdb to 2020 to 2022). Regarding the complete study: TCR sequence clusters from the two donors were found to be largely donor specific. Longitudinal TCRalpha and TCRbeta repertoire sequencing tracked T-cell clones expanding and contracting after mild COVID-19 in a couple of donors. Two young, previously healthy adult volunteers, one female and one male, were included in the cohort. What the authors observed across the whole study: Clones contracting from day 15 to 85 had balanced CD4/CD8 phenotypes, while a second wave expanding from day 15 to 37 was biased towards CD4+. Some responding clones were detected in pre-infection memory, suggesting pre-existing cross-reactive memory T cells joined the SARS-CoV-2 response. Contracting CD4+ clones were found mainly in CM and EM memory subsets, while CD8+ clones were enriched in EMRA. Only a couple of mild cases were covered by the study, and larger cohorts that include severe cases with pre-infection samples were considered necessary. Whether the second-wave clones peaking on day 37 were SARS-CoV-2 specific was not confirmed.

TCRdb lists the instrument as Illumina NovaSeq 6000. TCRalpha and TCRbeta cDNA libraries were built by 5'RACE with constant-segment primers, adding sample barcodes and unique molecular identifiers. Trizol reagent was used to extract RNA from every sample. Amplification of the libraries took two PCR steps, and the second step added a second sample barcode plus Illumina TruSeq adapters. Sequencing of the libraries was done on an Illumina NovaSeq, producing 2 x 150 bp paired-end reads. In the paper's pipeline: With migec v1.2.7, reads were demultiplexed and then collapsed into UMI-guided consensus sequences. With mixcr v2.1.11, UMI consensuses were aligned to TRA and TRB V and J templates and assembled into clonotypes. Expanded or contracted clonotypes were those called significant by both edgeR and NoisET, with noise models trained on biological replicates. edgeR calls used a false discovery rate-adjusted p below 0.01 and a log2 fold-change threshold of 1. PCA with hierarchical clustering of max-normalized trajectories of the 1000 most abundant clonotypes was used as exploratory dynamics analysis. Separately sequenced CD4+ and CD8+ repertoires were used to assign the CD4 or CD8 phenotype of responding clones. Starting from the raw public reads, TCRdb applied fastp trimming at Q25, assembled clones with MiXCR and retained in-frame beta chains. Each entry is one CDR3 protein sequence, shown with its most common DNA and genes. TCRdb's processing, not the authors', yielded these V and J calls. The sample table lists 27,000 or so distinct CDR3 sequences, approximately 7.4% of them with a count of one. Over 12% of the sample rests with the top ten.

This clonotype was found many times. Its antigen remains unidentified. Base quality data are lacking; no much larger clone is found one base away. V loses 5 bases of germline sequence and J loses 6 bases, and the interval between the two ends is 8 bases. For CDR1 and CDR2, the germline V gene (reference sequence) lists DFQATT and SNEGSKA. The CDR3 sequence holds 11 residues, the cysteine and phenylalanine included. The DNA shown is the 33-base CDR3, in frame from base 1. Ficoll-Paque density gradient centrifugation was the method used to isolate PBMCs. Input material: PBMCs or a T cell subset sorted from them (not recorded which). Recombination linked TRBV20-1 to TRBJ2-1, with TRBD2 as a weak D call on 5 bases. The TCR was taken from an adult woman who had mild COVID-19 (a few samples of this study predate the infection). The sample titles of this study are shuffled in the database, so cell type and time point are left out; the donor was told from shared clones. The DNA is as follows: TGCAGTGCTCCTAGCCCCAATGAGCAGTTCTTC. It codes for CSAPSPNEQFF.